These T cell receptor beta chains were read from a single sample in a study of control samples from healthy donors and cancer patients. Using immunoSEQ multiplex PCR, the repertoire was profiled, and TCRdb retains in-frame clones only, with some absent. This listing includes around 190,000 clones. Sequencing used blood. These receptors all stem from a woman aged 25 to 39 in good health. The CDR3 runs from the conserved cysteine through the conserved F or W.

V,J,CDR3
TRBV19,TRBJ1-1,CASRSGTEAFF
TRBV29-1,TRBJ1-2,CSVDPVLYGYTF
TRBV28,TRBJ1-1,CASSEMAGGVRAFF
TRBV6-5,TRBJ1-2,CASTRGQGYNGYTF
TRBV6-5,TRBJ2-7,CASSYSIGRAMYEQYF
TRBV4-1,TRBJ1-6,CASSQPNRGPNSPLHF
TRBV24-1,TRBJ2-3,CATSGDRDPPYGDTQYF
TRBV30,TRBJ1-1,CAWSEGRPAFF
TRBV7-2,TRBJ2-5,CASSLNGHQIQETQYF
TRBV14,TRBJ1-3,CASSIGNTIYF
TRBV5-3,TRBJ1-1,CARSPDPLMNTEAFF
TRBV28,TRBJ1-2,CASSRTGNYGYTF
TRBV14,TRBJ2-3,CASNTGGVADTQYF
TRBV27,TRBJ2-7,CASSLSGFLRDEQYF
TRBV9,TRBJ1-6,CASSVRERFGSPLHF
TRBV4-1,TRBJ1-5,CASSQDVNQPQHF
TRBV19,TRBJ1-4,CASIDGATNEKLFF
TRBV28,TRBJ1-6,CASSLRTGSYNSPLHF
TRBV27,TRBJ1-1,CASSWGRSSEAFF
TRBV2,TRBJ1-2,CASSEEGRGDGGYTF
TRBV3-1/TRBV3-2,TRBJ1-1,CASSQDRAGSENTEAFF
TRBV30,TRBJ1-6,CAWAVNSPLHF
TRBV18,TRBJ2-7,CASSPSGQGGGYEQYF
TRBV28,TRBJ1-2,CASSHGDRVYGYTF
TRBV6-4,TRBJ1-1,CASSEGLNTEAFF
TRBV15,TRBJ1-6,CATSRDFGNSPLHF
TRBV7-2,TRBJ2-3,CASSGRVHSTDTQYF
TRBV2,TRBJ2-4,CASKRDSQNIQYF
TRBV7-9,TRBJ2-1,CASSLAWERFGQFF
TRBV11-2,TRBJ1-2,CAIGEERGYTF
TRBV4-1,TRBJ1-6,CASSQSGNSPLHF
TRBV28,TRBJ2-7,CASSSGLSYEQYF
TRBV28,TRBJ1-3,CASSLGPLTASGNTIYF
TRBV5-4,TRBJ1-6,CASSPRTTGPNSPLHF
TRBV28,TRBJ2-7,CASSIGARNYEQYF
TRBV20-1,TRBJ1-5,CSASAALGNQPQHF
TRBV18,TRBJ1-4,CASSPDREGLKLFF
TRBV28,TRBJ1-6,CASSLDGDNSPLHF
TRBV5-1,TRBJ2-3,CASSYLGGGLTDTQYF
TRBV6-4,TRBJ1-5,CASSDGGGFLNQPQHF
TRBV30,TRBJ1-1,CAWIRLPGKRAFF
TRBV24-1,TRBJ2-2,CATSDLPGQGDTGELFF
TRBV7-2,TRBJ1-4,CASSLGGRWSEKLFF
TRBV7-8,TRBJ1-6,CASSQSLSYNSPLHF
TRBV11-2,TRBJ1-6,CASSFRAASSPLHF
TRBV29-1,TRBJ1-1,CSPYRVAMNTEAFF
TRBV7-2,TRBJ2-2,CASSLGSGELFF
TRBV28,TRBJ1-5,CASSFPPREPQHF
TRBV19,TRBJ2-1,CASSPSGGARSYNEQFF